One and the same sample provided the 20 T cell receptor beta chains below, sequenced in a study of cytomegalovirus exposure and HLA in healthy donors. Researchers ran the PCR with 60 Vbeta and 13 Jbeta primers. This table comes from immunoSEQ multiplex PCR, and its TCRdb copy is limited to in-frame clones, with some not included. The table includes 150,000 to 200,000 clones, under 90% detected once. Input material: PBMCs. Receptor source: a young man in good health and CMV-seronegative.

The chain has TRBV21-1 and TRBJ2-1; no DNA check was done on the table's D call, TRBD1. TRBV21-1 is designated a pseudogene. CDR3 length: 13 residues. Here the CDR3 DNA reads TGTGCCCGCGAAGGGGCTGGAGCCAATGAGCAGTTCTTC. It specifies CAREGAGANEQFF.

The chain employs TRBV15 and TRBJ2-3, with TRBD2 matching 9 bases. Germline V lookup: CDR1 LNHNV, CDR2 YYDKDF (reference sequence). Unmatched junction bases numbered 4, after V lost 4 bases and J lost 2 bases. This CDR3 comprises 15 residues. CDR3 sequence (DNA): TGTGCCACCAGCAATAGCGGGAGTTACACAGATACGCAGTATTTT. Its protein is CATSNSGSYTDTQYF.

The J gene is TRBJ1-5, the V gene TRBV6-5; the match to TRBD1 covers 11 bases. Germline lookup yields CDR1 MNHEY and CDR2 SVGAGI. This CDR3 has 15 residues. V shed 6 bases and J 4 bases; nucleotides not matched to a gene: 5. The CDR3 spells CASSIGTGGNQPQHF. The DNA of the CDR3 is TGTGCCAGCAGCATAGGGACAGGGGGGAATCAGCCCCAGCATTTT.

The rearrangement joins TRBV5-1 to TRBJ2-2; TRBD2 aligns across 10 bases. Looked up from germline, CDR1 is SGHRS and CDR2 is YFSETQ. There are 16 residues in the CDR3. Losses at the gene ends were 4 bases for V and 3 bases for J; bases not matched to a gene: 6. The CDR3 spells CASSLPSGGDTGELFF. CDR3 nucleotides: TGCGCCAGCAGCCTCCCCAGCGGGGGGGACACCGGGGAGCTGTTTTTT.

The CDR3 DNA is TGCAGCGTTCTGGGGGGAAGAGGCTACACCTTC. Translated, it gives CSVLGGRGYTF. V usage is TRBV29-1 and J usage is TRBJ1-2, with a tentative D call TRBD1 (5 bases). V shed 5 bases and J shed 8 bases, with 12 bases lying between them. The CDR3 spans 11 residues. CDR1 and CDR2 (germline): SQVTM, ANQGSEA. The full variable domain, in which reference TRBV29-1 and TRBJ1-2 provide the parts outside the CDR3, is SAVISQKPSRDICQRGTSLTIQCQVDSQVTMMFWYRQQPGQSLTLIATANQGSEATYESGFVIDKFPISRPNLTFSTLTVSNMSPEDSSIYLCSVLGGRGYTFGSGTRLTVV.

This chain joins TRBV13 and TRBJ1-1, with 9 bases that match TRBD1. With 8 bases clipped from V and 4 bases from J, the junction kept 8 bases outside the gene matches. The CDR3 totals 14 residues. Germline assignment: CDR1 PRHDT and CDR2 FYEKMQ (reference sequence). CDR3 in DNA: TGTGCCAGCTCGGTGGGGGGACAGGGCACTGAAGCTTTCTTT. Translation gives CASSVGGQGTEAFF.

This clone was seen only once. The V gene is TRBV2, the J gene TRBJ1-2, with TRBD1 matching over 7 bases. After removal of 7 bases from V and 4 bases from J, the junction contained 6 bases not matched to a gene. The CDR3 is made up of 13 amino acids. CDR1 SNHLY and CDR2 FYNNEI come from the germline V gene. The CDR3 nucleotides read TGTGCCAGCACAGAAGGGGGCCCCTATGGCTACACCTTC. As protein: CASTEGGPYGYTF.

The V gene is TRBV10-3, the J gene TRBJ2-3, with TRBD1 matching 8 bases. Germline values: CDR1 ENHRY, CDR2 SYGVKD. The ends lost 6 bases at V and 2 bases at J; junction bases unmatched: 4. This CDR3 has 14 amino acids. The DNA for the CDR3 is TGTGCCATCAGCGACAGGGGATCCACAGATACGCAGTATTTT. Protein: CAISDRGSTDTQYF.

The V gene is TRBV9, the J gene TRBJ1-1; possible D gene TRBD1, 6 bases. The CDR3 length is 13 residues. The germline V and J ends were trimmed by 0 bases and 11 bases, with 14 bases remaining between them. Germline V lookup: CDR1 SGDLS, CDR2 YYNGEE. The CDR3 nucleotides are TGTGCCAGCAGCGTAGGTGTAGGGCAGGGGGCTTTCTTT. Its translation is CASSVGVGQGAFF.

The gene calls are TRBV20-1 and TRBJ1-5; D is undetermined. This CDR3 has 11 residues. The germline V gene has CDR1 DFQATT and CDR2 SNEGSKA (reference sequence). Trimming shortened V by 3 bases and J by 12 bases, and 12 bases separated the two germline ends. The DNA of the CDR3 is TGCAGTGCTAGTGACGGGAGTCTCCAGCATTTT. Protein: CSASDGSLQHF.

This chain uses TRBV6-1 with TRBJ2-1, with 11 bases aligning to TRBD2. With V trimmed by 3 bases and J by 6 bases, 4 bases remained unmatched. Germline CDR1 MNHNS, CDR2 SASEGT. The CDR3 contains 15 residues. Here the CDR3 DNA reads TGTGCCAGCAGTGACGGACTAGCGGGTCCCAATGAGCAGTTCTTC. It is translated as CASSDGLAGPNEQFF.

The gene calls are TRBV2 and TRBJ2-5; TRBD1 agrees at 7 bases. This CDR3 region has 16 residues. Germline loops: CDR1 SNHLY, CDR2 FYNNEI. The junction had 9 bases not matched to a gene; V was cut back by 1 base and J by 4 bases. CDR3 in DNA: TGTGCCAGCAGTGAAGGGGCCCGACAGGGTCCAGAGACCCAGTACTTC. As protein: CASSEGARQGPETQYF. The whole variable domain, remainder taken from reference TRBV2 and TRBJ2-5, is EPEVTQTPSHQVTQMGQEVILRCVPISNHLYFYWYRQILGQKVEFLVSFYNNEISEKSEIFDDQFSVERPDGSNFTLKIRSTKLEDSAMYFCASSEGARQGPETQYFGPGTRLLVL.

In DNA, the CDR3 is TGTGCCAGCAGTTCCCAAGGACAGGCGGGGCAGCCCCAGCATTTT. Protein: CASSSQGQAGQPQHF. The chain carries TRBV27 and TRBJ1-5; 7 bases match TRBD1. The CDR3 runs to 15 residues. V lost 4 bases to trimming and J lost 7 bases; unmatched junction nucleotides: 10. The V gene's germline CDR1 is MNHEY and CDR2 SMNVEV (reference sequence).

On this clone itself: The junction shows a germline mismatch at one end, possibly a read error. CDR3 amino acids: CAGSLEGLATDTQYF. CDR3 coding DNA: TGTGCCGGCAGCTTAGAGGGACTAGCCACAGATACGCAGTATTTT. The chain couples TRBV7-3 to TRBJ2-3; 9 bases align to TRBD2. Germline V gives CDR1 SGHTA, CDR2 FQGTGA. This CDR3 comprises 15 residues.

The J gene is TRBJ2-2, the V gene TRBV19; 7 bases are a match to TRBD1. Trimming took 5 bases from V and 6 from J; bases not matched to a gene: 6. The V gene's germline CDR1 is LNHDA and CDR2 SQIVND (reference sequence). The CDR3 contains 14 residues. The CDR3 DNA follows: TGTGCCAGTAGTCGTCTTGGGACAGCCGGGGAGCTGTTTTTT. Amino acids: CASSRLGTAGELFF.

This sequence joins TRBV29-1 and TRBJ1-1; no definite D call. CDR1 SQVTM and CDR2 ANQGSEA come from the germline V gene. The CDR3 covers 13 residues. V was clipped by 7 bases and J by 5 bases, with 17 bases between them. The CDR3 region is CSADRGDRTEAFF. The CDR3 DNA reads as TGCAGCGCAGATCGGGGAGATCGGACTGAAGCTTTCTTT.

CDR3: CASTSMGHSNTGELFF. For the CDR3, the DNA is TGTGCCAGCACCAGTATGGGACACTCGAACACCGGGGAGCTGTTTTTT. V gene TRBV21-1 combines with J gene TRBJ2-2; the listed D gene, TRBD1, was not tested against the DNA. TRBV21-1 is a pseudogene segment. This CDR3 is built from 16 residues.

The rearrangement uses TRBV29-1 and TRBJ2-1; 10 bases match TRBD2. With V trimmed by 7 bases and J by 0 bases, 12 bases remained unmatched. The length of the CDR3 is 17 residues. Germline values: CDR1 SQVTM, CDR2 ANQGSEA. The CDR3 region is CSAPELAGVSSYNEQFF. DNA of the CDR3: TGCAGCGCACCGGAGCTAGCGGGGGTAAGCTCCTACAATGAGCAGTTCTTC.

The chain uses TRBV6-5 and TRBJ2-2, with D possibly TRBD1 on 5 matching bases. Germline V gene sequence: CDR1 MNHEY, CDR2 SVGAGI. CDR3 length: 15 residues. The V and J ends lost 6 bases and 0 bases respectively, with 11 bases between them. CDR3 nucleotides: TGTGCCAGCAGCGTCCAGGGCGCGAACACCGGGGAGCTGTTTTTT. Protein product: CASSVQGANTGELFF.

The rearrangement uses TRBV19 and TRBJ2-2; D is possibly TRBD2 (6 bases). Trimming removed 1 base from V and 1 base from J, with 13 bases in between. Per the germline V gene, CDR1 is LNHDA and CDR2 is SQIVND (reference sequence). This CDR3 contains 17 residues. The CDR3 DNA reads TGTGCCAGTAGTATAGCTTCGGGGGTGGGGAACACCGGGGAGCTGTTTTTT. The encoded protein is CASSIASGVGNTGELFF.